Reported below is one TCR beta chain. Its antigen remains undetermined. No much larger clone is present one base from it, and per-base qualities are unavailable. These data are taken from a study of T cells in narcolepsy listed by TCRdb under 2018. Looking at the study overall: Patients with narcolepsy type 1 or type 2 (NT1, NT2) were enrolled in the study together with healthy control donors. To look for autoreactive T cells in narcolepsy patients that target self-antigens of hypocretin neurons (hypocretin, TRIB2), the study used TCR Vbeta sequencing to follow clonotypes in blood and CSF.

Library method: the immunoSEQ multiplex PCR assay. The table comes from immuneACCESS by way of TCRdb, which keeps in-frame sequences with V and J called. Part of the clones is missing from these tables; in studies checked, under half for an unresolved V gene and the rest for unknown reasons. This sample holds some 37,000 clones; under 85% were observed only once. 1.5% to 2% of the sample is held by the ten biggest clonotypes. Study-wide findings and limitations: No sequences matching autoreactive T cell clones were contained in some blood memory CD4+ repertoires from patients and controls. Autoreactive clonotypes were reported to be detected serially in the blood of the same patients and of different patients, but not in the blood of healthy controls. Patients and controls had similar numbers of sequenced blood memory CD4+ clonotypes, with averages of about 39,494 in patients and over 30,000 in controls. In plots comparing CSF and blood CD4+ T cell clonotypes from the same patient, HCRT-specific and TRIB2-specific autoreactive clonotypes were highlighted.

For TCR Vbeta sequencing, memory CD4+ T cells were sorted ex vivo from the peripheral blood of narcolepsy patients and healthy controls. V gives up 7 bases and J gives up 1 base, and the segment between their germline ends measures 19 bases. Spanning cysteine to phenylalanine, the CDR3 consists of 16 amino acids. Only CDR3 DNA remains: 48 bases, in frame from the first base. The germline V gene provides CDR1 SNHLY and CDR2 FYNNEI. Sequenced material: CD45RA- memory CD4+ T cells from PBMCs. The cell subset or site label, read with the paper, signifies: memory T cells sorted ex vivo from peripheral blood. This chain is built from TRBV2 and TRBJ1-1; the D segment could be TRBD1, given 5 matching bases. The receptor's source is a human donor with narcolepsy. Read as DNA, the sequence is TGTGCCAGCACCACAACTACAGGTTTAGGGAACACTGAAGCTTTCTTT. The translation is CASTTTTGLGNTEAFF.